This TCR beta chain was observed in a study of PD-L1 blockade in urothelial cancer. Turning to the study itself: Male sex and bladder-origin urothelial cancer were recorded for about 85% of the roughly 30 patients. A median approximately 140,000 T cells were found in blood samples.

A spike-in of synthetic TCR analog templates was added to each PCR. Clones were sequenced by immunoSEQ multiplex PCR, and TCRdb holds only the in-frame ones, with some missing. This sample has some 110,000 clones, with around 89% found just once. The CDR3 contains 16 residues. Between the trimmed V and J ends, which lost 4 bases and 0 bases, there was a span of 17 bases. Germline V gene sequence: CDR1 GTSNPN, CDR2 SVGIG (reference sequence). The sample's time point: peripheral blood 6 weeks after treatment start. Per-patient samples, pretreatment and on-treatment, numbered 1 to 8. The TCR originated in a man aged 60 to 69 with urothelial cancer. The sequenced sample was PBMCs, obtained around atezolizumab (anti-PD-L1) treatment. The chain couples TRBV30 to TRBJ2-3, with D possibly TRBD2 on 5 matching bases. CDR3 in amino acids: CAWTMRTRTSTDTQYF. As DNA, the CDR3 is TGTGCCTGGACCATGCGCACTAGGACTAGCACAGATACGCAGTATTTT.